The subject of this entry is one TCR beta chain. The V gene's germline CDR1 is SGDLS and CDR2 YYNGEE. This CDR3 is built from 15 residues. V gave up 3 bases and J gave up 0 bases; unmatched junction bases: 4. Assay: immunoSEQ multiplex PCR; the TCRdb copy retains only in-frame clones and omits some. The sample contains approximately 48,000 clones, about 85% of which appear only once. The source of the sample is a study of T cells in tumors after PD-1 blockade. The chain carries TRBV9 and TRBJ2-7, with TRBD2 matching over 9 bases. Sequences were derived from PBMCs, sampled before anti-PD-1 treatment. The sequence derives from a human donor with basal cell carcinoma. The CDR3 bases are TGTGCCAGCAGCGCCGTAGCGGGGGCCTCCTACGAGCAGTACTTC. As protein: CASSAVAGASYEQYF.